A selection of T cell receptor beta chains follows, all from one sample in a study of response to subunit inactivated influenza vaccine. TCRdb redid the calling of the RT-PCR reads with MiXCR, one entry per CDR3 protein. The table has 200,000 to 250,000 distinct CDR3 sequences, 12% seen once. Sequenced here: non-naive T cells sorted from PBMCs, sampled less than 15 days before vaccination. The receptors were sampled from a man over 45 who received an inactivated influenza vaccine. Each CDR3 is given with its conserved first and last residue. Each record gives: clone size, J gene, V gene, CDR3 length, D gene, CDR3 protein, CDR3 DNA. A D gene is named only where the DNA matches it firmly. Some rows mark clone size as missing; the rest say once, few, many or name a class of expanded clone.

abundance: .; j_gene: TRBJ1-5; v_gene: TRBV3-1; len: 15; d_gene: .; CDR3aa: CASSQGRLSNQPQHF; CDR3nt: TGTGCCAGCAGCCAAGGCCGGCTGAGCAATCAGCCCCAGCATTTT
abundance: few; j_gene: TRBJ2-7; v_gene: TRBV20-1; len: 12; d_gene: .; CDR3aa: CSARTDSYEQYF; CDR3nt: TGCAGTGCTAGGACAGACTCCTACGAGCAGTACTTC
abundance: few; j_gene: TRBJ2-3; v_gene: TRBV12-5; len: 17; d_gene: TRBD1; CDR3aa: CASGLARGTGGKDTQYF; CDR3nt: TGTGCTAGTGGTTTGGCACGCGGGACAGGGGGCAAAGATACGCAGTATTTT
abundance: few; j_gene: TRBJ2-2; v_gene: TRBV24-1; len: 15; d_gene: TRBD1; CDR3aa: CATSVHRGTTGELFF; CDR3nt: TGTGCCACCAGTGTACACAGGGGGACCACCGGGGAGCTGTTTTTT
abundance: few; j_gene: TRBJ2-5; v_gene: TRBV7-2; len: 15; d_gene: .; CDR3aa: CASSLSSWAEETQYF; CDR3nt: TGTGCCAGCAGCTTATCGTCATGGGCGGAAGAGACCCAGTACTTC
abundance: many; j_gene: TRBJ1-2; v_gene: TRBV5-1; len: 15; d_gene: .; CDR3aa: CASSPRPGTAYGYTF; CDR3nt: TGCGCCAGCAGCCCCCGTCCCGGGACGGCCTATGGCTACACCTTC
abundance: many; j_gene: TRBJ1-6; v_gene: TRBV5-1; len: 15; d_gene: .; CDR3aa: CASSLAGREVSPLHF; CDR3nt: TGCGCCAGCAGCTTGGCGGGCAGGGAGGTTTCACCCCTCCACTTT
abundance: .; j_gene: TRBJ2-2; v_gene: TRBV3-1; len: 13; d_gene: .; CDR3aa: CASSQSNPGELFF; CDR3nt: TGTGCCAGCAGCCAAAGTAATCCCGGGGAGCTGTTTTTT
abundance: few; j_gene: TRBJ2-2; v_gene: TRBV20-1; len: 16; d_gene: TRBD2; CDR3aa: CSAREEIAGGTGELFF; CDR3nt: TGCAGTGCTAGAGAGGAGATAGCGGGAGGGACCGGGGAGCTGTTTTTT
abundance: few; j_gene: TRBJ2-2; v_gene: TRBV27; len: 12; d_gene: .; CDR3aa: CASSQPGYQLFF; CDR3nt: TGTGCCAGCAGTCAACCGGGATATCAGCTGTTTTTT
abundance: .; j_gene: TRBJ1-5; v_gene: TRBV6-1; len: 13; d_gene: .; CDR3aa: CASSGEQNQPQHF; CDR3nt: TGTGCCAGCAGTGGTGAACAGAATCAGCCCCAGCATTTT
abundance: many; j_gene: TRBJ2-5; v_gene: TRBV12-3/TRBV12-4; len: 14; d_gene: .; CDR3aa: CASRPGRFQETQYF; CDR3nt: TGTGCCAGCAGGCCAGGACGGTTCCAAGAGACCCAGTACTTC
abundance: few; j_gene: TRBJ2-5; v_gene: TRBV2; len: 12; d_gene: .; CDR3aa: CASSVGWETQYF; CDR3nt: TGTGCCAGCAGTGTAGGGTGGGAGACCCAGTACTTC
abundance: many; j_gene: TRBJ2-1; v_gene: TRBV29-1; len: 16; d_gene: TRBD2; CDR3aa: CSVEDQREDLYNEQFF; CDR3nt: TGCAGCGTTGAAGATCAACGGGAGGACCTCTACAATGAGCAGTTCTTC
abundance: few; j_gene: TRBJ2-5; v_gene: TRBV5-8; len: 17; d_gene: TRBD2; CDR3aa: CASSFLGTSGTRETQYF; CDR3nt: TGTGCCAGCAGCTTTTTAGGGACTAGCGGGACACGGGAGACCCAGTACTTC
abundance: .; j_gene: TRBJ1-5; v_gene: TRBV28; len: 12; d_gene: .; CDR3aa: CAAGGFNQPQHF; CDR3nt: TGTGCAGCGGGCGGGTTCAATCAGCCCCAGCATTTT
abundance: many; j_gene: TRBJ2-5; v_gene: TRBV6-2/TRBV6-3; len: 12; d_gene: .; CDR3aa: CASKALGETQYF; CDR3nt: TGTGCCAGCAAAGCCCTGGGGGAGACCCAGTACTTC
abundance: .; j_gene: TRBJ1-1; v_gene: TRBV18; len: 15; d_gene: .; CDR3aa: CASSPDAGGHTEAFF; CDR3nt: TGTGCCAGCTCACCAGACGCGGGGGGGCACACTGAAGCTTTCTTT
abundance: many; j_gene: TRBJ2-4; v_gene: TRBV20-1; len: 17; d_gene: TRBD2; CDR3aa: CSARDGLAGAAKNIQYF; CDR3nt: TGCAGTGCTAGAGACGGACTAGCGGGAGCCGCCAAAAACATTCAGTACTTC
abundance: many; j_gene: TRBJ1-1; v_gene: TRBV4-3; len: 19; d_gene: .; CDR3aa: CASSQDLEAYAGRGTEAFF; CDR3nt: TGCGCCAGCAGCCAAGATCTTGAGGCCTACGCCGGGCGGGGGACTGAAGCTTTCTTT
abundance: .; j_gene: TRBJ2-5; v_gene: TRBV2; len: 13; d_gene: .; CDR3aa: CASSIRGLQTQYF; CDR3nt: TGTGCCAGCAGTATTCGGGGTTTGCAGACCCAGTACTTC
abundance: .; j_gene: TRBJ2-1; v_gene: TRBV20-1; len: 14; d_gene: TRBD2; CDR3aa: CSAPTSGGNNEQFF; CDR3nt: TGCAGTGCACCAACTAGCGGGGGCAACAATGAGCAGTTCTTC
abundance: many; j_gene: TRBJ2-4; v_gene: TRBV4-3; len: 13; d_gene: TRBD1; CDR3aa: CASGDRAKNIQYF; CDR3nt: TGCGCCAGCGGGGACAGAGCCAAAAACATTCAGTACTTC
abundance: few; j_gene: TRBJ1-2; v_gene: TRBV5-1; len: 14; d_gene: .; CDR3aa: CASSLNPPMGGYTF; CDR3nt: TGCGCCAGCAGCTTGAACCCGCCGATGGGGGGCTACACCTTC
abundance: .; j_gene: TRBJ2-2; v_gene: TRBV7-8; len: 14; d_gene: .; CDR3aa: CASSFAGYTGELFF; CDR3nt: TGTGCCAGCAGCTTTGCAGGTTACACCGGGGAGCTGTTTTTT
abundance: few; j_gene: TRBJ2-5; v_gene: TRBV5-1; len: 16; d_gene: .; CDR3aa: CASCRGRSRFQETQYF; CDR3nt: TGCGCCAGCTGTAGGGGAAGGTCGCGGTTTCAAGAGACCCAGTACTTC
abundance: few; j_gene: TRBJ1-3; v_gene: TRBV7-9; len: 15; d_gene: .; CDR3aa: CASSLAGASGNTIYF; CDR3nt: TGTGCCAGCAGCTTAGCCGGAGCCTCTGGAAACACCATATATTTT
abundance: .; j_gene: TRBJ1-1; v_gene: TRBV10-3; len: 12; d_gene: .; CDR3aa: CAISESRAEAFF; CDR3nt: TGTGCCATCAGTGAGTCCCGGGCTGAAGCTTTCTTT
abundance: many; j_gene: TRBJ1-6; v_gene: TRBV10-2; len: 13; d_gene: .; CDR3aa: CASSVEVGSPLHF; CDR3nt: TGCGCCAGCAGTGTAGAGGTTGGATCACCCCTCCACTTT
abundance: many; j_gene: TRBJ2-1; v_gene: TRBV6-1; len: 12; d_gene: .; CDR3aa: CASSESFNEQFF; CDR3nt: TGTGCCAGCAGTGAATCGTTTAATGAGCAGTTCTTC
abundance: .; j_gene: TRBJ2-5; v_gene: TRBV14; len: 16; d_gene: TRBD1; CDR3aa: CASSQSGTGLSETQYF; CDR3nt: TGTGCCAGCAGCCAATCCGGGACAGGGTTATCGGAGACCCAGTACTTC
abundance: few; j_gene: TRBJ1-2; v_gene: TRBV20-1; len: 15; d_gene: .; CDR3aa: CSASLQTQGLYGYTF; CDR3nt: TGCAGTGCTAGCCTACAGACGCAAGGACTTTATGGCTACACCTTC
abundance: .; j_gene: TRBJ1-4; v_gene: TRBV7-9; len: 15; d_gene: TRBD1; CDR3aa: CASTPGQGFNEKLFF; CDR3nt: TGTGCCAGCACCCCAGGACAGGGCTTTAATGAAAAACTGTTTTTT
abundance: .; j_gene: TRBJ2-2; v_gene: TRBV7-6; len: 16; d_gene: TRBD2; CDR3aa: CASSKTSGANTGELFF; CDR3nt: TGTGCCAGCAGCAAAACTAGCGGGGCGAACACCGGGGAGCTGTTTTTT
abundance: .; j_gene: TRBJ2-7; v_gene: TRBV11-2; len: 14; d_gene: .; CDR3aa: CASSLALSSYEQYF; CDR3nt: TGTGCCAGCAGCTTAGCTCTAAGCTCCTACGAGCAGTACTTC
abundance: .; j_gene: TRBJ2-7; v_gene: TRBV7-8; len: 15; d_gene: .; CDR3aa: CASSRRTGRDYEQYF; CDR3nt: TGTGCCAGCAGCCGCCGGACAGGGAGGGACTACGAGCAGTACTTC
abundance: .; j_gene: TRBJ2-6; v_gene: TRBV4-3; len: 14; d_gene: .; CDR3aa: CASSQELGANVLTF; CDR3nt: TGCGCCAGCAGCCAAGAGCTTGGAGCCAACGTCCTGACTTTC
abundance: many; j_gene: TRBJ2-7; v_gene: TRBV5-1; len: 16; d_gene: .; CDR3aa: CASSLTGTTPPYEQYF; CDR3nt: TGCGCCAGCAGCTTGACCGGGACAACCCCCCCCTACGAGCAGTACTTC
abundance: few; j_gene: TRBJ2-1; v_gene: TRBV20-1; len: 15; d_gene: .; CDR3aa: CSARDRRTPYNEQFF; CDR3nt: TGCAGTGCTAGAGATCGGAGGACTCCTTACAATGAGCAGTTCTTC
abundance: few; j_gene: TRBJ2-2; v_gene: TRBV27; len: 17; d_gene: TRBD2; CDR3aa: CASSFRLAGGSTGELFF; CDR3nt: TGTGCCAGCAGTTTCAGACTAGCGGGAGGCTCCACCGGGGAGCTGTTTTTT
abundance: many; j_gene: TRBJ2-5; v_gene: TRBV18; len: 14; d_gene: .; CDR3aa: CASSPQQGQETQYF; CDR3nt: TGTGCCAGCTCACCGCAACAGGGTCAAGAGACCCAGTACTTC
abundance: .; j_gene: TRBJ2-1; v_gene: TRBV12-3/TRBV12-4; len: 15; d_gene: .; CDR3aa: CASSLRLTPGDEQFF; CDR3nt: TGTGCCAGCAGTTTGAGGTTAACTCCCGGGGATGAGCAGTTCTTC
abundance: many; j_gene: TRBJ2-7; v_gene: TRBV20-1; len: 10; d_gene: .; CDR3aa: CSARDHEQYF; CDR3nt: TGCAGTGCTAGAGATCACGAGCAGTACTTC
abundance: .; j_gene: TRBJ2-1; v_gene: TRBV7-9; len: 16; d_gene: TRBD2; CDR3aa: CASSPTLAVGNNEQFF; CDR3nt: TGTGCCAGCAGTCCAACTCTAGCGGTCGGGAACAATGAGCAGTTCTTC
abundance: many; j_gene: TRBJ1-2; v_gene: TRBV10-3; len: 13; d_gene: TRBD1; CDR3aa: CASTGQDNYGYTF; CDR3nt: TGTGCCAGCACAGGACAGGACAACTATGGCTACACCTTC
abundance: .; j_gene: TRBJ2-6; v_gene: TRBV5-1; len: 20; d_gene: TRBD2; CDR3aa: CASSLVPGGARGTGANVLTF; CDR3nt: TGCGCCAGCAGCTTGGTACCGGGAGGGGCCCGGGGTACTGGGGCCAACGTCCTGACTTTC